The 24 T cell receptor beta chains below come from one sample, sequenced in a study of PD-1 blockade in classical Hodgkin lymphoma (dated by TCRdb to 2020 to 2021). This sample's time point label indicates: cycle 4 day 1 (C4D1), after six to seven weeks of nivolumab. Every trial patient had relapsed after autologous stem cell transplantation, and cohorts A, B and C differed in prior brentuximab vedotin exposure. Libraries were built with the immunoSEQ multiplex PCR assay. TCRdb retrieved this table from immuneACCESS and kept in-frame rearrangements only. Not all clones are present; in checked studies, unresolved V genes account for under half, and no reason is known for the remainder. The sample data list tens of thousands of clones, and 75% to 95% of these were observed just once. Clones ranked in the top ten supply over 9% of the sample. The sequenced sample was peripheral blood mononuclear cells (PBMCs), obtained before the fourth cycle of nivolumab. The source of these receptors is a human donor with classical Hodgkin lymphoma.

The CDR3 DNA sequence: TGTGCCAGCACCATGTTAGACGGGACCTACGAGCAGTACTTC. This gives the protein CASTMLDGTYEQYF. The rearrangement uses TRBV7-9 and TRBJ2-7; a possible D gene is TRBD2 (5 bases). Looked up from germline, CDR1 is SEHNR and CDR2 is FQNEAQ (reference sequence). This CDR3 contains 14 residues. V lost 7 bases and J lost 2, with 15 bases in between.

The chain uses TRBV2 and TRBJ1-2; 8 bases agree with TRBD1. Trimming removed 6 bases from V and 4 bases from J; junction bases left unmatched: 7. Germline loops: CDR1 SNHLY, CDR2 FYNNEI. The CDR3 contains 14 residues. The CDR3 is CASRQGESSYGYTF. The CDR3 region has the DNA TGTGCCAGCAGACAGGGGGAGAGTAGCTATGGCTACACCTTC.

V and J are TRBV4-1 and TRBJ1-1; D might be TRBD1 (6 bases). V lost 11 bases and J 6 bases, leaving 16 bases between the germline ends. CDR1 is MGHRA, CDR2 YSYEKL, per germline. The CDR3 has 12 residues. The CDR3 coding sequence is TGCGCCTCGGGGGGCAAGCGGCCTGAAGCTTTCTTT. Translated, it gives CASGGKRPEAFF.

The chain uses TRBV6-5 and TRBJ2-1, with D unclear. Germline V gene lookup returns CDR1 MNHEY and CDR2 SVGAGI. This CDR3 spans 12 amino acids. Trimming took 4 bases from V and 9 from J, leaving 10 bases between them. The DNA for the CDR3 is TGTGCCAGCAGTTGGTTATGGACTGAGCAGTTCTTC. This encodes CASSWLWTEQFF.

This clone has only a few counts. The chain has TRBV7-2 and TRBJ2-3; the match to TRBD2 covers 8 bases. Looked up from germline, CDR1 is SGHTA and CDR2 is FQGNSA. The CDR3 has 15 amino acids. V lost 3 bases and J lost 1; bases outside the gene matches: 3. The CDR3 coding sequence is TGTGCCAGCAGCTTTGACGGGGGGGGCACAGATACGCAGTATTTT. Translation gives CASSFDGGGTDTQYF.

This chain joins TRBV5-6 and TRBJ1-1; maybe TRBD1 (6 bases). The V and J ends lost 0 bases and 8 bases respectively, with 11 bases between them. This CDR3 is built from 13 residues. Germline CDR1 reads SGHDT; CDR2 reads YYEEEE. The CDR3 DNA is TGTGCCAGCAGCTTGGAACGGACAGAAGAAGCTTTCTTT. It is translated as CASSLERTEEAFF.

V usage is TRBV7-9 and J usage is TRBJ1-2, with a weak D call TRBD1 (5 bases). CDR3 length equals 14 residues. The germline V and J ends were trimmed by 8 bases and 3 bases, with 16 bases remaining between them. CDR1 is SEHNR, CDR2 FQNEAQ, per germline (reference sequence). This chain's CDR3 is CASGNGGRDYGYTF. CDR3 DNA sequence: TGTGCCAGCGGAAACGGGGGTAGGGACTATGGCTACACCTTC.

This chain uses TRBV6-4 with TRBJ2-7, with D perhaps matching TRBD1 (6 bases). This CDR3 is 13 amino acids long. Germline V gene sequence: CDR1 MRHNA, CDR2 SNTAGT. V was cut by 4 bases and J by 5 bases, with 12 bases left in between. As DNA, the CDR3 is TGTGCCAGCAGTGTTCTCTCAGGGGACGAGCAGTACTTC. This translates into CASSVLSGDEQYF.

V usage is TRBV29-1 and J usage is TRBJ1-1; 7 nucleotides line up with TRBD1. Germline V gene lookup returns CDR1 SQVTM and CDR2 ANQGSEA. The CDR3 consists of 13 residues. Losses at the gene ends were 7 bases for V and 5 bases for J; bases not matched to a gene: 10. Written as DNA, the CDR3 is TGCAGCGCCTCAAACAGGGGAGGAACTGAAGCTTTCTTT. Amino acid sequence: CSASNRGGTEAFF.

The chain combines TRBV18 with TRBJ1-1; the D is unclear. Germline assignment: CDR1 KGHSH and CDR2 LQKENI. The V end lost 1 base, the J end lost 4 bases, and 7 bases lay between the germline ends. There are 13 residues in the CDR3. This CDR3 is CASSPLFGTEAFF. CDR3 nucleotide sequence: TGTGCCAGCTCACCACTTTTCGGCACTGAAGCTTTCTTT.

The V gene is TRBV6-6, the J gene TRBJ2-5, with D uncertain. The V gene's germline CDR1 is MNHNY and CDR2 SVGAGI (reference sequence). This CDR3 contains 13 residues. Trimming took 1 base from V and 3 from J, leaving 6 bases between them. CDR3 sequence reads: CASSYFREETQYF. CDR3 DNA sequence: TGTGCCAGCAGTTACTTTAGGGAAGAGACCCAGTACTTC.

This rearrangement joins TRBV4-2 to TRBJ1-1; D may be TRBD1 (6 bases). CDR1 and CDR2 (germline): LGHNA, YNFKEQ. CDR3 length equals 15 residues. V was clipped by 3 bases and J by 3 bases, with 14 bases between them. DNA of the CDR3: TGTGCCAGCAGCCAGGGACAAGGCAGACACACTGAAGCTTTCTTT. Protein product: CASSQGQGRHTEAFF.

The CDR3 DNA reads as TGTGCCAGCAGTGATGGCAGAGCCTACGAGCAGTACTTC. Translated, it gives CASSDGRAYEQYF. The chain joins TRBV2 to TRBJ2-7, with no clear D. Germline assignment: CDR1 SNHLY and CDR2 FYNNEI. The V end was cut by 3 bases, the J end by 2 bases, with 8 bases between. This CDR3 region has 13 residues.

The rearrangement links TRBV12-5 to TRBJ1-1; 10 bases agree with TRBD1. The CDR3 sequence is 17 residues long. The germline V gene has CDR1 LGHNT and CDR2 FRNRAP. J was trimmed by 0 bases and V by 1 base; bases with no gene match: 5. In nucleotides, the CDR3 is TGTGCTAGTGGTTTGGCCCCGGGACAGGGGTTGAACACTGAAGCTTTCTTT. It encodes CASGLAPGQGLNTEAFF.

This chain joins TRBV11-3 and TRBJ2-3; D unclear. There are 13 residues in the CDR3. The germline V gene has CDR1 SGHNT and CDR2 YENEEA. V gave up 3 bases and J gave up 5 bases, with 9 bases separating them. The CDR3 region is CASSLGPKDTQYF. The CDR3 nucleotides read TGTGCCAGCAGCTTGGGTCCAAAAGATACGCAGTATTTT. Combining the CDR3 with reference TRBV11-3 and TRBJ2-3 gives the whole variable domain EAGVVQSPRYKIIEKKQPVAFWCNPISGHNTLYWYLQNLGQGPELLIRYENEEAVDDSQLPKDRFSAERLKGVDSTLKIQPAELGDSAVYLCASSLGPKDTQYFGPGTRLTVL.

V usage is TRBV5-1 and J usage is TRBJ1-3; D possibly corresponds to TRBD1 (6 bases). V shed 5 bases and J shed 4 bases, with 19 bases lying between them. This CDR3 spans 16 amino acids. Germline V lookup: CDR1 SGHRS, CDR2 YFSETQ. The DNA for the CDR3 is TGCGCCAGCAGTCTTTCCTCAGGGGCGGTCGGAAACACCATATATTTT. It yields the protein CASSLSSGAVGNTIYF.

The V and J genes are TRBV13 and TRBJ1-1, with a weak D call TRBD1 (6 bases). The germline V and J ends were trimmed by 3 bases and 5 bases, with 10 bases remaining between them. Germline loops: CDR1 PRHDT, CDR2 FYEKMQ (reference sequence). The CDR3 runs to 13 residues. The CDR3 bases are TGTGCCAGCAGCTTGAACAGGGATACTGAAGCTTTCTTT. This encodes CASSLNRDTEAFF.

This clone showed up just a few times. This chain joins TRBV2 and TRBJ1-3, with 7 bases identical to TRBD1. Losses at the gene ends were 6 bases for V and 6 bases for J; bases not matched to a gene: 11. CDR1 and CDR2 (germline): SNHLY, FYNNEI. The CDR3 is 15 residues long. This chain's CDR3 is CASRQGGQVLNTIYF. The CDR3 DNA sequence: TGTGCCAGCAGGCAAGGTGGACAGGTGTTAAACACCATATATTTT.

There are a few counts of this clone. The chain recombines TRBV7-9 with TRBJ2-2; D is perhaps TRBD1 (5 bases). The germline CDR1 and CDR2 sequences are SEHNR and FQNEAQ (reference sequence). Trimming shortened V by 7 bases and J by 5 bases, and 8 bases separated the two germline ends. The CDR3 is made up of 12 amino acids. The CDR3 here is CASNQGTGELFF. For the CDR3, the DNA is TGTGCCAGCAATCAGGGAACCGGGGAGCTGTTTTTT.

The genes are TRBV19 and TRBJ1-1; no reliable D call. Trimming stripped 3 bases from V and 1 base from J, with 12 bases between. The CDR3 is made up of 15 amino acids. Germline values: CDR1 LNHDA, CDR2 SQIVND (reference sequence). DNA for the CDR3: TGTGCCAGTAGTATGTCGGCGCAGGCGAACACTGAAGCTTTCTTT. Protein sequence: CASSMSAQANTEAFF.

The gene calls are TRBV5-1 and TRBJ1-1, with no clear D. The V gene's germline CDR1 is SGHRS and CDR2 YFSETQ. The CDR3 sequence is 13 residues long. The V and J ends lost 3 bases and 6 bases respectively, with 12 bases between them. The CDR3 loop reads CASSSGRGAEAFF. CDR3 sequence (DNA): TGCGCCAGCAGCTCAGGTCGGGGTGCTGAAGCTTTCTTT.

The chain is built from TRBV6-5 and TRBJ2-1; D not resolved. The CDR3 length is 12 residues. V dropped 5 bases and J dropped 5 bases, with 7 bases sitting between them. Germline V gives CDR1 MNHEY, CDR2 SVGAGI. CDR3 region: CASSPPNNEQFF. The CDR3 bases are TGTGCCAGCAGTCCTCCCAACAATGAGCAGTTCTTC.

The rearrangement joins TRBV21-1 to TRBJ1-6. TRBV21-1 is termed a pseudogene. The length of the CDR3 is 16 residues. CDR3 in DNA: TGTGCCAGCAGCCGAAAGCTCGGGACGATTAATTCACCCCTCCACTTT. Protein: CASSRKLGTINSPLHF.

This chain uses TRBV7-2 with TRBJ2-5; D may correspond to TRBD1 or TRBD2 (6 bases each). Per the germline V gene, CDR1 is SGHTA and CDR2 is FQGNSA. This CDR3 has 16 residues. The V gene lost 1 base and the J gene lost 2 bases, with 14 bases spanning the gap. The CDR3 DNA reads as TGTGCCAGCAGCTTAGTAAGGGGGGCGGTACAAGAGACCCAGTACTTC. As protein: CASSLVRGAVQETQYF.